This paragraph covers one T cell receptor (beta chain) sequence. Then a second PCR, running roughly 7 to 11 cycles, was carried out with a sample-barcoded 5' primer and a J-beta primer mix. A 12-random-nucleotide template-switch adaptor tagged each cDNA molecule. TCRdb re-called the 5' RACE reads through MiXCR, storing one row per CDR3 protein. Of a few hundred thousand distinct CDR3 sequences detected, roughly a quarter appear once; the ten largest clones hold 3% to 4%. This entry is derived from a study of blood T cells in healthy people across ages. The CDR3 runs to 12 residues. Germline-derived CDR1 and CDR2 are MNHNY and SVGAGI (reference sequence). The germline V and J ends were trimmed by 1 base and 4 bases, with 5 bases remaining between them. This same sample was also part of a study on T cells of mothers and their children. That paper notes: All donors were healthy and Caucasian; they were a few mothers and their six children. Amplification in the second PCR used the M1S primer, which added sample barcodes and 2-4 random nucleotides.

This clonotype originated in a boy aged 2 to 10 in good health. V usage is TRBV6-6 and J usage is TRBJ2-7; no clear D gene. The sample taken for sequencing was blood. The CDR3 bases are TGTGCCAGCAGTTACTTACAGTACGAGCAGTACTTC. It encodes CASSYLQYEQYF.